Shown below are 10 T cell receptor beta chains from a single sample sequenced in a study of Ad26.COV2.S vaccination and SARS-CoV-2 variants. The method was immunoSEQ multiplex PCR; TCRdb's version includes in-frame clones alone and lacks a portion of them. Found here are around 94,000 clones, around 80% of them singletons; the top ten hold approximately 15%. The sample in question was peripheral blood, obtained after recovery from COVID-19. Receptor source: a human donor who had recovered from COVID-19.

The chain recombines TRBV2 with TRBJ2-1, with 10 positions matching TRBD1. Germline V gene lookup returns CDR1 SNHLY and CDR2 FYNNEI. This CDR3 has 13 residues. The trim removed 7 bases at V and 6 bases at J, leaving 3 bases unmatched. This CDR3 reads CASTGTGVNEQFF. The DNA of the CDR3 is TGTGCCAGCACGGGGACAGGGGTCAATGAGCAGTTCTTC.

This chain joins TRBV3-1 (or the pseudogene TRBV3-2) and TRBJ1-3; D uncertain. V gave up 4 bases and J gave up 1 base, with 5 bases separating them. The CDR3 loop spans 13 amino acids. CDR1 and CDR2 (germline): LGHDT, YNNKEL (reference sequence). CDR3 loop: CASSRGSGNTIYF. The CDR3 DNA sequence: TGTGCCAGCAGCCGAGGATCTGGAAACACCATATATTTT.

The chain has TRBV29-1 and TRBJ2-2, with a weak D call TRBD1 (6 bases). CDR3 length equals 14 residues. V lost 6 bases and J lost 4, with 15 bases in between. The germline V gene encodes CDR1 SQVTM and CDR2 ANQGSEA. For the CDR3, the DNA is TGCAGCGTCCAGGGGCCTGCTGCCACCGGGGAGCTGTTTTTT. Translation: CSVQGPAATGELFF.

Of note for this clone: The identical CDR3 is also encoded by other nucleotide sequences in the sample. This sequence joins TRBV4-2 and TRBJ2-5; 9 bases are shared with TRBD1. J was trimmed by 4 bases and V by 4 bases; bases with no gene match: 1. Per germline, CDR1 LGHNA and CDR2 YNFKEQ. The CDR3 loop spans 13 amino acids. CDR3 coding DNA: TGTGCCAGCAGCCGGGACAGGGCAGAGACCCAGTACTTC. Its protein is CASSRDRAETQYF.

The rearrangement links TRBV2 to TRBJ1-1; D remains unclear. The CDR3 runs 13 residues. The ends were cut back, 5 bases at V and 0 bases at J, with 7 bases in the middle. The germline CDR1 and CDR2 sequences are SNHLY and FYNNEI. The CDR3 spells CASSYLMNTEAFF. The CDR3 nucleotides are TGTGCCAGCAGTTATCTTATGAACACTGAAGCTTTCTTT.

This clone was seen only a few times. V is TRBV7-9 and J is TRBJ1-4; D unclear. With 5 bases removed from V and 4 bases from J, the gap between germline ends came to 11 bases. The CDR3 has 14 residues. Per germline, CDR1 SEHNR and CDR2 FQNEAQ (reference sequence). The DNA of the CDR3 is TGTGCCAGCAGCCTCGGGGTTATTAATGAAAAACTGTTTTTT. The encoded protein is CASSLGVINEKLFF.

The V gene is TRBV18, the J gene TRBJ2-5; D is tentatively TRBD1 or TRBD2 (5 bases each). The CDR3 extends over 13 amino acids. Trimming shortened V by 5 bases and J by 4 bases, and 11 bases separated the two germline ends. CDR1 is KGHSH, CDR2 LQKENI, per germline. CDR3 nucleotide sequence: TGTGCCAGCTCAGGGACGTCGGGAGAGACCCAGTACTTC. Residues: CASSGTSGETQYF.

This clone was seen a few times. The CDR3 spells CASSLAGQDSNYGYTF. The CDR3, as DNA: TGTGCCAGCAGCTTAGCGGGTCAGGACTCCAACTATGGCTACACCTTC. This chain connects TRBV7-9 to TRBJ1-2, with D unclear. Between the trimmed V and J ends, which lost 0 bases and 2 bases, there was a span of 13 bases. This CDR3 is 16 amino acids long. In germline, CDR1 is SEHNR, CDR2 FQNEAQ (reference sequence).

The chain uses TRBV14 and TRBJ2-5; possibly TRBD1 or TRBD2 for D (5 bases each). The CDR3 loop spans 15 amino acids. V gave up 3 bases and J gave up 4 bases, with 15 bases separating them. The germline CDR1 and CDR2 sequences are SGHDN and FVKESK. The CDR3 here is CASSQNRDPVETQYF. The CDR3 DNA reads as TGTGCCAGCAGCCAGAACCGGGACCCCGTAGAGACCCAGTACTTC.

J is TRBJ2-7 and V is TRBV6-2 or TRBV6-3, with unresolved D. CDR3 size: 11 residues. CDR1 and CDR2 (germline): MNHEY, SVGEGT. The V and J ends lost 4 bases and 5 bases respectively, with 6 bases between them. CDR3 residues: CASSLFHEQYF. CDR3 coding DNA: TGTGCCAGCAGTTTATTCCACGAGCAGTACTTC.